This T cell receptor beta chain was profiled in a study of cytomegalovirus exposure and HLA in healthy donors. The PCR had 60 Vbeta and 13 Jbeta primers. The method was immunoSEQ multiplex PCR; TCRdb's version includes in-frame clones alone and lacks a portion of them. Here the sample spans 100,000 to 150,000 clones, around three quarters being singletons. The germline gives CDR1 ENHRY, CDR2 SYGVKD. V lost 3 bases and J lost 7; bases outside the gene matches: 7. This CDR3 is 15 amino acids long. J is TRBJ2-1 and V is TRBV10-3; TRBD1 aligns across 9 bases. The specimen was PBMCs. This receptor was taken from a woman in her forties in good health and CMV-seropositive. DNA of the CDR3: TGTGCCATCAGTGACCCACCGGGACAGGGAAATGAGCAGTTCTTC. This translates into CAISDPPGQGNEQFF.